Sequencing of this TCR beta chain was carried out in a study of neoadjuvant nivolumab and ipilimumab in lung cancer (TCRdb year 2020). Turning to the overall study: Nivolumab was given at 3 mg/kg intravenously on days 1, 15 and 29, and the combination arm added ipilimumab 1 mg/kg on day 1 only. The study compared TCR repertoires in pretherapy (baseline) peripheral blood with TCR repertoires in tumors resected at surgery after neoadjuvant immune checkpoint blockade. The primary endpoint of the trial was the rate of major pathologic response (MPR) in the intention-to-treat population of each study arm. Seven patients had matched pretherapy and resected tumor pairs analyzed, with four treated with nivolumab and three with nivolumab plus ipilimumab. A total of 44 patients with operable NSCLC were treated in the trial, with around 23 randomized to nivolumab monotherapy and approximately 21 randomized to nivolumab plus ipilimumab.

This clone showed up just a few times. The clone's antigen remains unknown. No qualities accompany the bases; no much larger clone lies one base away. Library generation was performed with the immunoSEQ multiplex PCR assay. Per the authors' processing: Richness and clonality were used to summarize the repertoires, and clones that significantly expanded or contracted between pre- and post-therapy samples were identified. In its TCRdb copy, this immuneACCESS table keeps in-frame sequences only and misses some clones. Where compared with another copy, unresolved V genes explain less than half of these, and the others have no known cause. V and J calls and clone size follow that table, whereas D and trimming were derived from the DNA. The sample records 3,000 to 4,500 clones, about 79% of which are singletons. About 1.3% of the sample is in the top ten clones. According to the study, the label for this sample's time point signals: at surgical resection after neoadjuvant nivolumab +/- ipilimumab. Samples were obtained from the phase 2 randomized NEOSTAR trial, in which neoadjuvant nivolumab or nivolumab plus ipilimumab followed by surgery was tested in operable NSCLC.

The study at large found these results: TCR sequencing was performed in a small number of samples. TCR richness in pretherapy blood showed a positive correlation with richness in tumors resected after neoadjuvant therapy (Spearman R ≈ 0.8). No significant correlation was found between TCR clonality and pathologic tumor regression, and only one major-pathologic-response sample was available for the clonality analysis. From pretherapy to surgery, tumor T-cell richness and clonality increased in three of three dual-therapy tumors but in only two of four nivolumab-treated tumors. TCR richness and clonality were greater in resected tumors than in tumor-adjacent uninvolved lung, and increases were seen in more dual-therapy-treated tumors.

V drops 3 bases and J drops 2 bases, leaving 11 bases in between. The CDR3 sequence holds 13 residues, the cysteine and phenylalanine included. Just CDR3 DNA is preserved here, 39 bases in frame from base 1. The germline V gene supplies CDR1 SQVTM and CDR2 ANQGSEA. The TCR originated in an adult with non-small cell lung cancer. The sequence is built from TRBV29-1 and TRBJ2-7; tentative D gene TRBD1, with 5 bases matching. Sequenced material: peripheral blood, taken after neoadjuvant nivolumab, alone or with ipilimumab, at or shortly before surgery. The nucleotide sequence is given as TGCAGCGTTGACGGCCAGGGAACCTACGAGCAGTACTTC. Its amino acids are CSVDGQGTYEQYF.